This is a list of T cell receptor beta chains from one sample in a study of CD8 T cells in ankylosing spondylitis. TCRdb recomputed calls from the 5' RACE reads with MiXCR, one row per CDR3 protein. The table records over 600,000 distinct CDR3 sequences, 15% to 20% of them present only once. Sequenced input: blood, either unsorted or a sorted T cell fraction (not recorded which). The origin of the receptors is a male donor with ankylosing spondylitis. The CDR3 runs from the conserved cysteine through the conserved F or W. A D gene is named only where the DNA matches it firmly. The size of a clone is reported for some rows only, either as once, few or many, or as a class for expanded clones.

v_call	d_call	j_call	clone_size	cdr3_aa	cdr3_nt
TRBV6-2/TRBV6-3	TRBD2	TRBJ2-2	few	CASSGLAGNTGELFF	TGTGCCAGCAGTGGACTAGCGGGAAACACCGGGGAGCTGTTTTTT
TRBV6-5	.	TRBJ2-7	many	CASSYSGRGGYEQYF	TGTGCCAGCAGTTACTCGGGACGGGGAGGCTACGAGCAGTACTTC
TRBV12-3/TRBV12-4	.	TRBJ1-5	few	CASRLSNIEPFNQPQHF	TGTGCCAGCCGACTGTCCAACATCGAACCATTCAATCAGCCCCAGCATTTT
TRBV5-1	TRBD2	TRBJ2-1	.	CASSFGKTGLAGNEQFF	TGCGCCAGCAGCTTCGGGAAGACAGGACTAGCGGGAAATGAGCAGTTCTTC
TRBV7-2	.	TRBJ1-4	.	CASSLEGSRPEKLFF	TGTGCCAGCAGCTTAGAGGGGTCAAGACCTGAGAAACTGTTTTTT
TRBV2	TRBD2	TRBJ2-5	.	CASTRLASIGTQYF	TGTGCCAGCACTCGACTAGCATCAATCGGGACCCAGTACTTC
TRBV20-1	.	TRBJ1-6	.	CSASGQVRDSPLHF	TGCAGTGCTAGCGGGCAGGTGAGGGATTCACCCCTCCACTTT
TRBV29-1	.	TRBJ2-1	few	CSGNTCNEQFF	TGCAGCGGGAATACCTGCAATGAGCAGTTCTTC
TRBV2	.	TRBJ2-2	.	CASVGDANTGELFF	TGTGCCAGCGTCGGGGACGCGAACACCGGGGAGCTGTTTTTT
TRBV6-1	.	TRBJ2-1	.	CASMEDRSSYNEQFF	TGTGCCAGCATGGAGGACAGAAGCTCCTACAATGAGCAGTTCTTC
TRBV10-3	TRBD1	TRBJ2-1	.	CAISPTGDANNEQFF	TGTGCCATCAGTCCGACAGGGGACGCGAACAATGAGCAGTTCTTC
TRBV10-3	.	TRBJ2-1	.	CAIRPDPKGRNEQFF	TGTGCCATCAGACCAGACCCAAAGGGGCGCAATGAGCAGTTCTTC
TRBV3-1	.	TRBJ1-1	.	CASSTSGTQNTEAFF	TGTGCCAGCAGCACCTCCGGGACACAGAACACTGAAGCTTTCTTT
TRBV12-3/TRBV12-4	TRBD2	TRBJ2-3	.	CASSLEAGGSLSTDTQYF	TGTGCCAGCAGTTTAGAGGCGGGAGGGTCCCTTAGCACAGATACGCAGTATTTT
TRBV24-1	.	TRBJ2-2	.	CATSDLWNAGELFF	TGTGCCACCAGTGATTTATGGAACGCCGGGGAGCTGTTTTTT
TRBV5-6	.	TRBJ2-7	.	CASSERTRSYEQYF	TGTGCCAGCAGTGAACGGACGCGCTCCTACGAGCAGTACTTC